This T cell receptor beta chain was captured by sequencing in a study of tissue T cells after allogeneic stem cell transplantation. Trimming took off 2 bases at V and 2 bases at J, with 8 bases between the two ends. The CDR3 has 14 residues. Germline V lookup: CDR1 MNHEY, CDR2 SVGAGI. The method was immunoSEQ multiplex PCR; TCRdb's version includes in-frame clones alone and lacks a portion of them. The data contain about 4,700 clones, 69% of them singletons. This TCR came from a female patient aged 18 to 49 with steroid-refractory graft-versus-host disease after an allogeneic stem cell transplant. Some T cells may originate from the graft donor. This specimen consisted of duodenal tissue, obtained at autopsy. This rearrangement joins TRBV6-5 to TRBJ2-3; D unclear. CDR3 region: CASSYAGFTDTQYF. For the CDR3, the DNA is TGTGCCAGCAGTTACGCAGGATTCACAGATACGCAGTATTTT.